This passage covers 3 T cell receptor beta chains from one sample sequenced in a study of T cells in localized non-small cell lung cancer. Produced via immunoSEQ multiplex PCR; TCRdb's table is partial and in-frame only. The profile shows roughly 3,100 clones, 29% of them singletons. The starting material was lung tumor tissue, obtained before any cancer treatment. The receptor source for this set is a female donor older than 55 with stage I lung adenocarcinoma.

The table lists this clone with a count of one. The V and J genes are TRBV30 and TRBJ1-3; no firm D call. This CDR3 contains 13 residues. V was trimmed by 4 bases and J by 0 bases, leaving 7 bases between them. Looked up from germline, CDR1 is GTSNPN and CDR2 is SVGIG (reference sequence). The CDR3 reads CAWKLYSGNTIYF. For the CDR3, the DNA is TGTGCCTGGAAATTATACTCTGGAAACACCATATATTTT.

This clone has a handful of counts. V gene TRBV6-8 combines with J gene TRBJ1-2, with D possibly matching TRBD1 (6 bases). The CDR3 length is 12 residues. V was clipped by 10 bases and J by 6 bases, with 15 bases between them. Germline V gene data show CDR1 as MNHGY and CDR2 as SAAAGT. Here the CDR3 DNA reads TGTGCCACCAGGGGACCCCAAAATGGCTACACCTTC. Amino acid sequence: CATRGPQNGYTF.

This chain uses TRBV11-3 with TRBJ2-3; D unclear. The CDR3 runs to 14 residues. The ends were cut back, 1 base at V and 3 bases at J, with 8 bases in the middle. CDR1 and CDR2 (germline): SGHNT, YENEEA. CDR3 sequence reads: CASSLGHETDTQYF. The CDR3 region has the DNA TGTGCCAGCAGCTTAGGACACGAAACAGATACGCAGTATTTT.